Described below is a single T cell receptor (beta chain) sequence and its context. Antigen: not known. The sample belongs to a study of cytomegalovirus exposure and HLA in healthy donors. Study conclusions and caveats: A missense variant in DCLRE1C was later tied to TCR beta V- and J-gene trimming. Researchers catalogued some 160 TCR beta chains as cytomegalovirus-associated.

V was shortened by 0 bases and J by 13 bases, with 12 bases between the two germline ends. This CDR3 spans 12 amino acids. Germline V gene data show CDR1 as SEHNR and CDR2 as FQNEAQ (reference sequence). The PCR employed 60 Vbeta primers together with 13 Jbeta primers. Sequenced by immunoSEQ multiplex PCR; TCRdb stores in-frame clones only, minus some. The sample shows some 160,000 clones, more than 65% of them seen only once. What was sequenced was PBMCs. This sequence was found in a man over 45 in good health and CMV-seropositive. The chain recombines TRBV7-9 with TRBJ2-5, with D maybe TRBD2 (5 bases). CDR3 nucleotide sequence: TGTGCCAGCAGCTTAGCGGGAGAGGCTCGGTACTTC. The encoded protein is CASSLAGEARYF.